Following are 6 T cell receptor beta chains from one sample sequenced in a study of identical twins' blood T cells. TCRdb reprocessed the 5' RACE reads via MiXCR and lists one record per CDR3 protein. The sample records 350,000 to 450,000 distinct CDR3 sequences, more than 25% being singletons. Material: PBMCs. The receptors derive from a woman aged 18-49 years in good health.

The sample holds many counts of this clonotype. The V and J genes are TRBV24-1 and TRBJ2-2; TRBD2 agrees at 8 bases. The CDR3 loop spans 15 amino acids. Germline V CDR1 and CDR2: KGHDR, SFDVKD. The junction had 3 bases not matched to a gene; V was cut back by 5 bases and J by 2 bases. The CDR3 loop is CATSGAGDNTGELFF. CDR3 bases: TGTGCCACCAGTGGAGCGGGGGATAACACCGGGGAGCTGTTTTTT.

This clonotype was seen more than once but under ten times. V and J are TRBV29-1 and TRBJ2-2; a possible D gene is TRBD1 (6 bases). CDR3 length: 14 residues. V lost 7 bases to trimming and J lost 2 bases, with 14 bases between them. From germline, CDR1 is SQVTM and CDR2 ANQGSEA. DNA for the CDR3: TGCAGCGCCCGTGGACAGACAAACACCGGGGAGCTGTTTTTT. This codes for CSARGQTNTGELFF.

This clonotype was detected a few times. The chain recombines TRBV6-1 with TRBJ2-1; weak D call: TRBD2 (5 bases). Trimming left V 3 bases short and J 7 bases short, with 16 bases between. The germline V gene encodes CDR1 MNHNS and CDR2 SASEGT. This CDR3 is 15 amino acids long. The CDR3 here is CASSESLGARNEQFF. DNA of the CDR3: TGTGCCAGCAGTGAGAGTCTGGGAGCAAGGAATGAGCAGTTCTTC.

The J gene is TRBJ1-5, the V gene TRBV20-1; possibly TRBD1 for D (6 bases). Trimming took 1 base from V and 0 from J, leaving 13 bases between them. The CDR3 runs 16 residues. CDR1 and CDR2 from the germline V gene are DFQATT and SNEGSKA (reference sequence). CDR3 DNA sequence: TGCAGTGCTAGAGGGGGGACATCGAATAGCAATCAGCCCCAGCATTTT. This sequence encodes CSARGGTSNSNQPQHF.

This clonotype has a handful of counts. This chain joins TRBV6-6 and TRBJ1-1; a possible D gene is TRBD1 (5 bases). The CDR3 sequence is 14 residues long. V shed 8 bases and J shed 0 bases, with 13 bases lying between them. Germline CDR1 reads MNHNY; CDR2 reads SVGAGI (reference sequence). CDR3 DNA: TGTGCCAGCGGCGAGACAGTCATGAACACTGAAGCTTTCTTT. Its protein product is CASGETVMNTEAFF.

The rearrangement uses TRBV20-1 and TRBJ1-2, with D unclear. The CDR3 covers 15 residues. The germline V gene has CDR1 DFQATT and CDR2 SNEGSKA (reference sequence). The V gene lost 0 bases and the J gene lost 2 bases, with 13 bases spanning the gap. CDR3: CSARDWRGVNYGYTF. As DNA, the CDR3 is TGCAGTGCTAGAGATTGGCGGGGAGTCAACTATGGCTACACCTTC.